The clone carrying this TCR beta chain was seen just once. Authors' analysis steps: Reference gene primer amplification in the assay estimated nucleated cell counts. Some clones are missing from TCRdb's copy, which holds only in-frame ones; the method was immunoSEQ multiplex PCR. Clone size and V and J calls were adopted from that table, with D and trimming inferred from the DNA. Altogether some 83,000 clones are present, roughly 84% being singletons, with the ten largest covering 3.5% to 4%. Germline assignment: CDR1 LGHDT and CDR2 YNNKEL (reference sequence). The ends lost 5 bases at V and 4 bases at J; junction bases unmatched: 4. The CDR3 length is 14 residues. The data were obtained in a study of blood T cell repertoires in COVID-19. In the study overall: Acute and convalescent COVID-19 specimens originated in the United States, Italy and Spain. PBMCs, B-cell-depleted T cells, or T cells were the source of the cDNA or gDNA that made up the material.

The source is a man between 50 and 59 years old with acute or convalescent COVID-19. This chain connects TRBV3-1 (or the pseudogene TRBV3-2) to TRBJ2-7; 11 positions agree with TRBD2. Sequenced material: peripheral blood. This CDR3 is CASSTTSGSYEQYF. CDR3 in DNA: TGTGCCAGCAGCACTACTAGCGGGAGTTACGAGCAGTACTTC.